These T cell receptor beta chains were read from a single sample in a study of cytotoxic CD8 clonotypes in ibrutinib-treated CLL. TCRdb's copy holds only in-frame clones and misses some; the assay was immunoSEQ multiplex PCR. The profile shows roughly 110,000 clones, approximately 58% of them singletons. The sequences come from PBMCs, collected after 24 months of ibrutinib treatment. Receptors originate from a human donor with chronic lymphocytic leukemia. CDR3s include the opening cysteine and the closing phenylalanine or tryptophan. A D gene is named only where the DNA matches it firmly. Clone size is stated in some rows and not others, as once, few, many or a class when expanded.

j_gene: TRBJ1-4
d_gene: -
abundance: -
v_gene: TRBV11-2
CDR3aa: CASSLMTGRNEKLFF
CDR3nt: TGTGCCAGCAGCTTAATGACAGGAAGGAATGAAAAACTGTTTTTT

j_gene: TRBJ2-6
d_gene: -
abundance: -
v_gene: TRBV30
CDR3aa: CAWRSWANVLTF
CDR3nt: TGTGCCTGGAGAAGCTGGGCCAACGTCCTGACTTTC

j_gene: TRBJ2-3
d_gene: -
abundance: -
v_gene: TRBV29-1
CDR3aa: CSVSRGETGIDTQYF
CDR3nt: TGCAGCGTTTCCAGGGGAGAAACAGGGATAGATACGCAGTATTTT

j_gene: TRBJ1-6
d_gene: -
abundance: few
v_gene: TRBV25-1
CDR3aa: CASSGPTDYNSPLHF
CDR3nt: TGTGCCAGCAGTGGTCCGACTGACTATAATTCACCCCTCCACTTT

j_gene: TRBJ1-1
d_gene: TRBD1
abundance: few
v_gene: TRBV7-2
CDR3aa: CASSLGGQLSNGAFF
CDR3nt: TGTGCCAGCAGCTTAGGGGGACAGCTAAGTAACGGAGCTTTCTTT

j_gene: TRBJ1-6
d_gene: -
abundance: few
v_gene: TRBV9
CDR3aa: CASSVDSGVRATSNSPLHF
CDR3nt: TGTGCCAGCAGCGTAGATTCTGGAGTGAGGGCCACTTCGAATTCACCCCTCCACTTT

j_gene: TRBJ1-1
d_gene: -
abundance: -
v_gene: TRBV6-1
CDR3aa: CASSGRDDRKNTEAFF
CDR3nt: TGTGCCAGCAGTGGGAGGGATGACAGGAAGAACACTGAAGCTTTCTTT

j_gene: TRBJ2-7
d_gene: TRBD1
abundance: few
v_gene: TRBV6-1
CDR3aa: CASSGDRVYEQYF
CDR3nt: TGTGCCAGCAGTGGGGACAGGGTGTACGAGCAGTACTTC

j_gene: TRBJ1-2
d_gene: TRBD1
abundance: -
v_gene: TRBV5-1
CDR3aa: CASSPGQGGYTF
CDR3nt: TGCGCCAGCAGCCCCGGACAGGGAGGCTACACCTTC

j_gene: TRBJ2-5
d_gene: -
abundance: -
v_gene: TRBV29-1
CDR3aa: CSGLLRETQYF
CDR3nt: TGCAGCGGTCTCCTGCGTGAGACCCAGTACTTC

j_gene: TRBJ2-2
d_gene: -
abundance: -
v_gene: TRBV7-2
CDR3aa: CASSLRRSGGENTGELFF
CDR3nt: TGTGCCAGCAGCTTGCGTCGATCCGGGGGAGAGAACACCGGGGAGCTGTTTTTT

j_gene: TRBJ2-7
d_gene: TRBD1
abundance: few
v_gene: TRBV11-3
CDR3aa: CASSLDDRGGYEQYF
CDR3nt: TGTGCCAGCAGCTTAGACGACAGGGGTGGCTACGAGCAGTACTTC

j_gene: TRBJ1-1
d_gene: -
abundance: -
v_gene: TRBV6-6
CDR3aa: CASSSQQGGTEAFF
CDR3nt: TGTGCCAGCAGTAGCCAACAGGGAGGCACTGAAGCTTTCTTT

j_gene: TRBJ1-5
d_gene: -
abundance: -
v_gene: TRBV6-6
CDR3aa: CASSYATVGFDQPQHF
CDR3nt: TGTGCCAGCAGTTACGCTACAGTGGGGTTTGATCAGCCCCAGCATTTT

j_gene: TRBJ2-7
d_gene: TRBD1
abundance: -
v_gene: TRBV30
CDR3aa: CAFDRVGSEQYF
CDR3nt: TGTGCCTTTGACAGGGTTGGGAGCGAGCAGTACTTC

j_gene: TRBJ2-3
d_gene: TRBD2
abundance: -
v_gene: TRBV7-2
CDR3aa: CASSLYRGGLGRSDTQYF
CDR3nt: TGTGCCAGCAGCTTATACCGGGGGGGATTAGGGAGATCAGATACGCAGTATTTT

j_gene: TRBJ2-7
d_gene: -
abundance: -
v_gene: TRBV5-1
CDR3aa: CASSLGGPNYEQYF
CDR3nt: TGCGCCAGCAGCTTAGGGGGACCTAACTACGAGCAGTACTTC

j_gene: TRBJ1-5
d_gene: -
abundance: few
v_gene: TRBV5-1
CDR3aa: CASSLLPERNQPQHF
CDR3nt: TGCGCCAGCAGCTTGCTCCCGGAGCGCAATCAGCCCCAGCATTTT

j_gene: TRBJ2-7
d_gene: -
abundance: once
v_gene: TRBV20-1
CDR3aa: CSAREDIRQYF
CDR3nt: TGCAGTGCTAGAGAGGACATCCGGCAGTACTTC

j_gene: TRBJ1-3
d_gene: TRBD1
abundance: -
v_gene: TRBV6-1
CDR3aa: CASRPGQGGYTIYF
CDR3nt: TGTGCCAGCAGACCGGGACAGGGAGGATACACCATATATTTT

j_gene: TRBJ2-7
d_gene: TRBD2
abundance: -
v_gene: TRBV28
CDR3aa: CAGLEAGGQEQYF
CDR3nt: TGTGCCGGTCTTGAGGCGGGGGGTCAGGAGCAGTACTTC

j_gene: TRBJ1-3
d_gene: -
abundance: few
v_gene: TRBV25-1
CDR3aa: CASSEGGGNTIYF
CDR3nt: TGTGCCAGCAGTGAAGGGGGAGGAAACACCATATATTTT

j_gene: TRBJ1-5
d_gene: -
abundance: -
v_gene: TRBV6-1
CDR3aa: CASSETPNQPQHF
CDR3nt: TGTGCCAGCAGTGAAACACCTAATCAGCCCCAGCATTTT

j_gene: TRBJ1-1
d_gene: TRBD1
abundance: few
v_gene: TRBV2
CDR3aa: CASKAGGALNTEAFF
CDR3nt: TGTGCCAGCAAGGCAGGGGGGGCCTTGAACACTGAAGCTTTCTTT

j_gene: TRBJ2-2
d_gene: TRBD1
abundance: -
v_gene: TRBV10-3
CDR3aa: CAITNDRGHGELFF
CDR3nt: TGTGCCATCACTAATGACAGGGGGCATGGGGAGCTGTTTTTT

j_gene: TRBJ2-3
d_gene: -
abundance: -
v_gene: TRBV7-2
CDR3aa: CASSYDSRGTQYF
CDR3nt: TGTGCCAGCAGCTATGACAGCCGCGGTACGCAGTATTTT